The clone carrying this TCR beta chain came up once. The antigen is not known. Produced via immunoSEQ multiplex PCR; TCRdb's table is partial and in-frame only. The table includes about 330,000 clones, more than 80% detected once. These data belong to a study of cytomegalovirus exposure and HLA in healthy donors. Across the whole study: The 500 to 750 first-cohort repertoires and the 95 to 150 validation repertoires shared the same platform, a later analysis reported. Study-wide results and limits: Reported results showed that the classifier diagnosed cytomegalovirus status with high specificity and sensitivity. Cytomegalovirus association was assigned to about 150 TCR beta chains.

Germline CDR1 is SQVTM and CDR2 is ANQGSEA. CDR3 length equals 14 residues. With 1 base clipped from V and 2 bases from J, the junction kept 2 bases outside the gene matches. The sample taken for sequencing was PBMCs. This chain connects TRBV29-1 to TRBJ2-1, with TRBD2 identical over 7 bases. This TCR came from a woman younger than 30 in good health and CMV-seronegative. CDR3: CSVEGDYTYNEQFF. The DNA of the CDR3 is TGCAGCGTTGAAGGGGACTACACCTACAATGAGCAGTTCTTC.